The T cell receptor beta chain described here comes from a study of fetal regulatory T cell absence and autoimmunity. General observations from the study: Pancreas and cord blood did not differ much in TRB family usage.

Only a few counts were recorded for this clone. The antigen remains unidentified. The CDR3 has 16 amino acids. V lost 3 bases to trimming and J lost 1 base, with 14 bases between them. Germline loops: CDR1 LGHNT, CDR2 FRNRAP. Clones were sequenced by immunoSEQ multiplex PCR, and TCRdb holds only the in-frame ones, with some missing. The data contain 95,000 or so clones, 60% to 80% of them singletons. The sequence derives from a male donor with IPEX syndrome. The sample taken for sequencing was pancreas tissue. The rearrangement joins TRBV12-5 to TRBJ2-3; D gene unclear. CDR3 region: CASGFGTSWGTDTQYF. In nucleotides, the CDR3 is TGTGCTAGTGGTTTTGGAACCTCCTGGGGCACAGATACGCAGTATTTT.